The source of this T cell receptor (beta chain) is a study of T cells after yellow fever vaccination. The V gene lost 6 bases and the J gene lost 3 bases, with 11 bases spanning the gap. The germline gives CDR1 DFQATT, CDR2 SNEGSKA (reference sequence). The CDR3 runs to 12 residues. They built TCR cDNA with 5'RACE template switching, a step that put in a universal primer site and UMIs. MiXCR, run by TCRdb on the 5' RACE reads, gives a single entry per CDR3 protein. The sample has about 260,000 distinct CDR3 sequences; about 5% are singletons. There are a few counts of this clonotype. The rearrangement joins TRBV20-1 to TRBJ1-1; no clear D gene. Here the sequenced sample was CD4+ T cells sorted from PBMCs, taken on the day of the yellow fever booster vaccination. This TCR derives from a man aged 18 to 30 who received the YFV17D yellow fever vaccine. In DNA, the CDR3 is TGCAGTGCCCCCCTTTTGTACACTGAAGCTTTCTTT. Translated, it gives CSAPLLYTEAFF.